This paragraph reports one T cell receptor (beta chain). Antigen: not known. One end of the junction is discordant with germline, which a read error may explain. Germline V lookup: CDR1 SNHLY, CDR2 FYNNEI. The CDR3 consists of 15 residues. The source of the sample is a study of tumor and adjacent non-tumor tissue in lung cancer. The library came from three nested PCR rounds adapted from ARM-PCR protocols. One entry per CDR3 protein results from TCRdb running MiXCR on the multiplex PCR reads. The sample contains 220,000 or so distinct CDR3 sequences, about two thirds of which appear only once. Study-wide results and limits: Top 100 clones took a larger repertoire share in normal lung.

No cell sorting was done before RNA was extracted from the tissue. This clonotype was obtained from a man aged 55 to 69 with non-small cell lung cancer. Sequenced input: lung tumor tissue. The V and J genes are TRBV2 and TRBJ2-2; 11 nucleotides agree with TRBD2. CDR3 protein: CASTPQTSGAGELSF. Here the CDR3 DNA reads TGTGCCAGCACCCCCCAGACTAGCGGGGCCGGGGAGCTGTCTTTT.